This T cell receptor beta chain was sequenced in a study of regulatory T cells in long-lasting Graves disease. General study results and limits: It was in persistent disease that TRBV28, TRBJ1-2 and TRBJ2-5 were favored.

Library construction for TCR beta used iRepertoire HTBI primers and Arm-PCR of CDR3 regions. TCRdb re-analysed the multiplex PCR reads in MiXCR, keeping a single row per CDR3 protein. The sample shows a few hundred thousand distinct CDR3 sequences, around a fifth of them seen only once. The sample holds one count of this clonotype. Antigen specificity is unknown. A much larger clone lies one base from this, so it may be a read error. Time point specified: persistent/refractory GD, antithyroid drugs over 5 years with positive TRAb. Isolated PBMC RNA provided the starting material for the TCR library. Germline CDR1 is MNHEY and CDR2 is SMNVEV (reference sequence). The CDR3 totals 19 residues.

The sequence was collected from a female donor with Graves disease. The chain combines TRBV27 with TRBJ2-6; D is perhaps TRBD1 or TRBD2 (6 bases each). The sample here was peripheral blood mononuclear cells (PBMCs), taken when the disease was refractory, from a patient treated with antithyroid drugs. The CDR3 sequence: CASRMGWGAAYSGANILTF. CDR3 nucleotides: TGTGCCAGCAGGATGGGGTGGGGGGCCGCCTACTCTGGGGCCAACATCCTGACTTTC. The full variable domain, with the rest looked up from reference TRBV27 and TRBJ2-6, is EAQVTQNPRYLITVTGKKLTVTCSQNMNHEYMSWYRQDPGLGLRQIYYSMNVEVTDKGDVPEGYKVSRKEKRNFPLILESPSPNQTSLYFCASRMGWGAAYSGANILTFGAGSRLTVL.